The T cell receptor (beta chain) described here comes from a study of CD8+CD57+ T cells in acquired aplastic anemia. Study-wide findings and caveats: The study found no significant CD8+ Simpson's diversity difference between patients and controls.

V was pared by 4 bases and J by 3 bases, with 19 bases between. Germline CDR1 is SNHLY and CDR2 is FYNNEI. CDR3 length equals 16 residues. This clonotype was detected ten times or more. Its antigen is undetermined. The study profiled TCR beta VDJ and CDR3 using genomic DNA as template. TCRdb re-called the reads through MiXCR, storing one row per CDR3 protein. This sample has about 270,000 distinct CDR3 sequences, with 50% to 70% found just once. The chain uses TRBV2 and TRBJ2-7; perhaps TRBD2 as D (5 bases). The receptor was isolated from a human donor with severe aplastic anemia or a healthy control (not recorded which). Material for sequencing was sorted CD4+, CD8+, or CD8+CD57+ T cells (not recorded which) from PBMCs. The CDR3 reads CASSARWKRQDYEQYF. The CDR3 coding sequence is TGTGCCAGCAGTGCTCGGTGGAAGCGGCAGGACTACGAGCAGTACTTC. Complete variable domain (other parts from reference TRBV2 and TRBJ2-7): EPEVTQTPSHQVTQMGQEVILRCVPISNHLYFYWYRQILGQKVEFLVSFYNNEISEKSEIFDDQFSVERPDGSNFTLKIRSTKLEDSAMYFCASSARWKRQDYEQYFGPGTRLTVT.